Shown below are 28 T cell receptor beta chains from a single sample sequenced in a study of shared clonotypes between healthy human individuals. Profiled with immunoSEQ multiplex PCR; TCRdb holds only in-frame clones, not every one. This sample has around 1,900,000 clones; about 93% occur once, and the top ten carry 1.5% to 2%. CD45RO-negative, CCR7-selected cells formed the naive CD8 fraction, which excluded terminally differentiated effector memory CD45RA+ cells. Sequenced input: naive CD8+ T cells from PBMCs. The source is a man younger than 30 in good health. Some clones in this sample may be carry-over from other donors' samples.

The chain carries TRBV9 and TRBJ2-2; TRBD1 or TRBD2 may be the D gene (5 bases each). The length of the CDR3 is 14 residues. Trimming shortened V by 3 bases and J by 4 bases, and 10 bases separated the two germline ends. Germline values: CDR1 SGDLS, CDR2 YYNGEE. This CDR3 is CASSAGAATGELFF. The CDR3 DNA is TGTGCCAGCAGCGCCGGGGCGGCCACCGGGGAGCTGTTTTTT.

V gene TRBV4-2 combines with J gene TRBJ2-7; 9 positions match TRBD2. CDR3 length: 15 residues. J lost 3 bases, V lost 4 bases, and 7 bases had no gene match. Germline V lookup: CDR1 LGHNA, CDR2 YNFKEQ. The CDR3 sequence: CASSRRLAGLYEQYF. The DNA of the CDR3 is TGTGCCAGCAGCCGGCGGCTAGCGGGACTCTACGAGCAGTACTTC.

This clone was found a few times. Other DNA sequences in this sample translate to the same CDR3. This chain joins TRBV9 and TRBJ2-1; no clear D gene. This CDR3 spans 12 amino acids. V lost 0 bases to trimming and J lost 6 bases, with 4 bases between them. Germline CDR1 is SGDLS and CDR2 is YYNGEE. The CDR3 DNA sequence: TGTGCCAGCAGCGTAGGACTCAATGAGCAGTTCTTC. Encoded protein: CASSVGLNEQFF.

The J gene is TRBJ2-1, the V gene TRBV7-7, with 10 bases that match TRBD2. The CDR3 loop spans 17 amino acids. Germline lookup yields CDR1 SSHAT and CDR2 FNYEAQ (reference sequence). The junction had 16 bases not matched to a gene; V was cut back by 5 bases and J by 9 bases. The CDR3 here is CASSPTFPSGRGGEQFF. CDR3 bases: TGTGCCAGCAGCCCGACGTTTCCTAGCGGGAGAGGAGGTGAGCAGTTCTTC.

This chain connects TRBV5-4 to TRBJ1-3; D uncertain. Trimming stripped 2 bases from V and 2 bases from J, with 11 bases between. In germline, CDR1 is SGHNT, CDR2 YYREEE (reference sequence). This CDR3 has 15 residues. The DNA for the CDR3 is TGTGCCAGCAGCTTCGGATGGGGTCCTGGAAACACCATATATTTT. Translated: CASSFGWGPGNTIYF. The full variable domain, its missing parts supplied by reference TRBV5-4 and TRBJ1-3, is ETGVTQSPTHLIKTRGQQVTLRCSSQSGHNTVSWYQQALGQGPQFIFQYYREEENGRGNFPPRFSGLQFPNYSSELNVNALELDDSALYLCASSFGWGPGNTIYFGEGSWLTVV.

V gene TRBV5-1 combines with J gene TRBJ2-7; D is undetermined. CDR3 length: 13 residues. The V gene's germline CDR1 is SGHRS and CDR2 YFSETQ. Trimming left V 3 bases short and J 5 bases short, with 12 bases between. The CDR3 reads CASSWSGQHEQYF. The CDR3, as DNA: TGCGCCAGCAGCTGGAGTGGGCAGCACGAGCAGTACTTC. Together with reference TRBV5-1 and TRBJ2-7, the CDR3 gives the full variable domain: KAGVTQTPRYLIKTRGQQVTLSCSPISGHRSVSWYQQTPGQGLQFLFEYFSETQRNKGNFPGRFSGRQFSNSRSEMNVSTLELGDSALYLCASSWSGQHEQYFGPGTRLTVT.

The J gene is TRBJ2-3, the V gene TRBV19, with TRBD2 as a possible D gene (5 bases). This CDR3 has 15 amino acids. Germline CDR1 reads LNHDA; CDR2 reads SQIVND (reference sequence). V lost 8 bases and J lost 2, with 17 bases in between. The CDR3 here is CASLPLAGNTDTQYF. CDR3 sequence (DNA): TGTGCCAGTCTCCCTCTCGCGGGCAACACAGATACGCAGTATTTT. The entire variable domain, with the rest obtained from reference TRBV19 and TRBJ2-3, is as follows: DGGITQSPKYLFRKEGQNVTLSCEQNLNHDAMYWYRQDPGQGLRLIYYSQIVNDFQKGDIAEGYSVSREKKESFPLTVTSAQKNPTAFYLCASLPLAGNTDTQYFGPGTRLTVL.

This clone was recorded a few times. Other DNA sequences in the same sample also yield this CDR3. The genes are TRBV11-2 and TRBJ2-3; D gene unclear. Trimming removed 6 bases at V and 4 bases at J, with 8 bases between. The CDR3 sequence is 12 residues long. Germline lookup yields CDR1 SGHAT and CDR2 FQNNGV. The CDR3 loop is CASRLGADTQYF. DNA of the CDR3: TGTGCCAGCAGACTCGGTGCAGATACGCAGTATTTT.

This chain connects TRBV30 to TRBJ2-3; the D is unclear. Trimming shortened V by 1 base and J by 2 bases, and 7 bases separated the two germline ends. The germline V gene has CDR1 GTSNPN and CDR2 SVGIG (reference sequence). This CDR3 is 13 amino acids long. This CDR3 reads CAWSDENTDTQYF. The CDR3 coding sequence is TGTGCCTGGAGTGACGAGAACACAGATACGCAGTATTTT.

The CDR3 is CASSEIAGTTTDTQYF. DNA for the CDR3: TGTGCCAGCAGTGAAATAGCCGGGACTACCACAGATACGCAGTATTTT. The rearrangement joins TRBV28 to TRBJ2-3; the match to TRBD2 covers 7 bases. The ends lost 5 bases at V and 2 bases at J; junction bases unmatched: 10. Germline V gene lookup returns CDR1 MDHEN and CDR2 SYDVKM. This CDR3 has 16 amino acids.

This chain connects TRBV2 to TRBJ2-7, with D possibly matching TRBD2 (6 bases). This CDR3 comprises 17 residues. Deletions cut 2 bases from V and 0 bases from J, with 17 bases between. The germline gives CDR1 SNHLY, CDR2 FYNNEI. As DNA, the CDR3 is TGTGCCAGCAGTGAAAGGTCGCTGGCGGGGAGCTCCTACGAGCAGTACTTC. Protein sequence: CASSERSLAGSSYEQYF.

The rearrangement links TRBV15 to TRBJ2-7; weak D call: TRBD1 (6 bases). Germline CDR1 reads LNHNV; CDR2 reads YYDKDF (reference sequence). The CDR3 extends over 14 amino acids. Trimming removed 5 bases at V and 3 bases at J, with 14 bases between. Here the CDR3 DNA reads TGTGCCACCAGCGCCGGGACAATCAACTACGAGCAGTACTTC. Encoded protein: CATSAGTINYEQYF.

The gene calls are TRBV4-3 and TRBJ1-1; 8 positions match TRBD1. Germline-derived CDR1 and CDR2 are LGHNA and YSLEER. The CDR3 sequence is 16 residues long. V was clipped by 4 bases and J by 0 bases; unmatched bases: 7. CDR3 amino acids: CASSPGTGSMNTEAFF. DNA for the CDR3: TGCGCCAGCAGCCCCGGGACAGGTAGTATGAACACTGAAGCTTTCTTT.

The chain combines TRBV28 with TRBJ2-7; tentative D call: TRBD2 (6 bases). From germline, CDR1 is MDHEN and CDR2 SYDVKM. This CDR3 has 16 amino acids. The ends were cut back, 1 base at V and 4 bases at J, with 17 bases in the middle. CDR3 bases: TGTGCCAGCAGTTTATCCATCGCAGCGGCGGGGTACGAGCAGTACTTC. The encoded protein is CASSLSIAAAGYEQYF.

About this clone: Other DNA sequences from this sample encode an identical CDR3 as well. The CDR3 region has the DNA TGTGCCAGCAGCGTAGAGGCAAACACCGGGGAGCTGTTTTTT. Protein: CASSVEANTGELFF. The chain uses TRBV9 and TRBJ2-2; D remains ambiguous. The V end was cut by 0 bases, the J end by 2 bases, with 5 bases between. The V gene's germline CDR1 is SGDLS and CDR2 YYNGEE. The CDR3 covers 14 residues. The whole variable domain, filled in from reference TRBV9 and TRBJ2-2, reads DSGVTQTPKHLITATGQRVTLRCSPRSGDLSVYWYQQSLDQGLQFLIQYYNGEERAKGNILERFSAQQFPDLHSELNLSSLELGDSALYFCASSVEANTGELFFGEGSRLTVL.

The DNA for the CDR3 is TGTGCCAGCAGTTTTACGGCCCAAGGAGACTATGGCTACACCTTC. Encoded protein: CASSFTAQGDYGYTF. The gene calls are TRBV6-5 and TRBJ1-2; D is undetermined. The germline V and J ends were trimmed by 4 bases and 3 bases, with 15 bases remaining between them. Looked up from germline, CDR1 is MNHEY and CDR2 is SVGAGI. This CDR3 spans 15 amino acids.

On this clone: The same CDR3 arises from other DNA sequences in this sample as well. The chain links TRBV11-2 to TRBJ2-1, with D possibly being TRBD2 (5 bases). The V and J ends lost 1 base and 1 base respectively, with 5 bases between them. This CDR3 contains 14 residues. Germline lookup yields CDR1 SGHAT and CDR2 FQNNGV. As DNA, the CDR3 is TGTGCCAGCAGCTTAGCGGGGTCCTACAATGAGCAGTTCTTC. It encodes CASSLAGSYNEQFF.

V usage is TRBV6-1 and J usage is TRBJ1-1, with D possibly TRBD1 on 5 matching bases. V shed 8 bases and J shed 0 bases, with 10 bases lying between them. CDR3 length: 13 amino acids. The germline V gene encodes CDR1 MNHNS and CDR2 SASEGT. The chain's CDR3 is CASSQGMNTEAFF. The CDR3 coding sequence is TGTGCCAGCTCCCAGGGCATGAACACTGAAGCTTTCTTT.

Here the CDR3 reads CASSPLSPPQETQYF. The CDR3 DNA reads as TGTGCCAGCAGCCCCCTGTCCCCACCCCAAGAGACCCAGTACTTC. The V and J genes are TRBV7-9 and TRBJ2-5; no firm D call. Germline V lookup: CDR1 SEHNR, CDR2 FQNEAQ (reference sequence). V lost 5 bases, J lost 1 base, and 14 bases lay in between. This CDR3 has 15 residues.

The chain joins TRBV5-1 to TRBJ2-7, with 7 nucleotides matching TRBD1. The CDR3 length is 15 residues. Germline V CDR1 and CDR2: SGHRS, YFSETQ. The V gene end was trimmed by 4 bases and the J gene end by 2 bases; junction bases not matched to a gene: 9. The CDR3 spells CASSEKDRPAYEQYF. CDR3 coding DNA: TGCGCCAGCAGCGAAAAGGACAGGCCGGCCTACGAGCAGTACTTC.

This clone was detected once. The V and J genes are TRBV10-3 and TRBJ2-3; 8 nucleotides agree with TRBD2. The junction had 6 bases not matched to a gene; V was cut back by 0 bases and J by 4 bases. Looked up from germline, CDR1 is ENHRY and CDR2 is SYGVKD. There are 16 residues in the CDR3. CDR3 amino acids: CAISESIAGGPDTQYF. The CDR3 nucleotides are TGTGCCATCAGTGAGTCGATCGCGGGAGGCCCAGATACGCAGTATTTT.

This clone was picked up one time. The chain recombines TRBV6-6 with TRBJ2-7, with D unclear. Trimming left V 0 bases short and J 6 bases short, with 9 bases between. The CDR3 consists of 13 residues. Germline loops: CDR1 MNHNY, CDR2 SVGAGI (reference sequence). The CDR3 nucleotides are TGTGCCAGCAGTTACTCGATCGGTATCGAGCAGTACTTC. Residues: CASSYSIGIEQYF.

CDR3 bases: TGTGCCAGCAGTTTTATAACAGGGGGCCTCGGGGAGCTGTTTTTT. Residues: CASSFITGGLGELFF. The chain links TRBV28 to TRBJ2-2; 9 bases fit TRBD1. The germline CDR1 and CDR2 sequences are MDHEN and SYDVKM. This CDR3 has 15 amino acids. Germline trimming cut 3 bases from V and 7 bases from J; bases unmatched to any gene: 6.

V is TRBV7-9 and J is TRBJ2-1, with a weak D call TRBD2 (5 bases). Germline-derived CDR1 and CDR2 are SEHNR and FQNEAQ (reference sequence). V was clipped by 3 bases and J by 0 bases, with 9 bases between them. The CDR3 is made up of 15 amino acids. CDR3 nucleotide sequence: TGTGCCAGCAGCTTTGAGGGAAGCTCCTACAATGAGCAGTTCTTC. It codes for CASSFEGSSYNEQFF. Supplemented by reference TRBV7-9 and TRBJ2-1, the full variable domain reads DTGVSQNPRHKITKRGQNVTFRCDPISEHNRLYWYRQTLGQGPEFLTYFQNEAQLEKSRLLSDRFSAERPKGSFSTLEIQRTEQGDSAMYLCASSFEGSSYNEQFFGPGTRLTVL.

The chain carries TRBV27 and TRBJ2-1; the D is unclear. The V end lost 0 bases, the J end lost 0 bases, and 9 bases lay between the germline ends. CDR1 is MNHEY and CDR2 is SMNVEV in the germline V gene (reference sequence). The length of the CDR3 is 16 residues. The CDR3 is CASSLSLTSSYNEQFF. The CDR3 DNA sequence: TGTGCCAGCAGTTTATCTCTTACAAGCTCCTACAATGAGCAGTTCTTC.

V usage is TRBV10-2 and J usage is TRBJ2-1; D unresolved. The CDR3 is 13 amino acids. The V end lost 1 base, the J end lost 5 bases, and 6 bases lay between the germline ends. The V gene's germline CDR1 is WSHSY and CDR2 SAAADI. DNA of the CDR3: TGCGCCAGCAGTGAGTATCAAGACAATGAGCAGTTCTTC. This codes for CASSEYQDNEQFF.

This chain links TRBV10-3 with TRBJ2-7, with D maybe TRBD1 (5 bases). V was cut by 3 bases and J by 5 bases, with 17 bases left in between. The CDR3 contains 15 residues. Germline CDR1 and CDR2: ENHRY and SYGVKD. CDR3 sequence: CAISDLANRNNEQYF. DNA for the CDR3: TGTGCCATCAGTGACCTTGCTAACAGGAACAACGAGCAGTACTTC.

This chain connects TRBV4-3 to TRBJ2-1, with a possible D match to TRBD2 (5 bases). CDR3 length: 18 residues. V was pared by 1 base and J by 0 bases, with 16 bases between. From germline, CDR1 is LGHNA and CDR2 YSLEER. The CDR3 sequence: CASSQVRQRSRSYNEQFF. The CDR3 DNA is TGCGCCAGCAGCCAAGTAAGGCAGCGGAGCCGCTCCTACAATGAGCAGTTCTTC.